The 21 T cell receptor beta chains presented below share a single source sample, sequenced in a study of blood T cell repertoires in COVID-19. TCRdb's table, derived via immunoSEQ multiplex PCR, lists solely in-frame clones and lacks some. This table has hundreds of thousands of clones, roughly 85% appearing once. The specimen sequenced was peripheral blood. The source is a human donor in a cohort sampled during active COVID-19.

The chain has TRBV4-1 and TRBJ2-4, with a weak D call TRBD1 (5 bases). CDR1 and CDR2 from the germline V gene are MGHRA and YSYEKL. This CDR3 region has 17 residues. V lost 0 bases and J lost 0, with 12 bases in between. The CDR3, as DNA: TGCGCCAGCAGCCAAGAAATCAGGGCCCTAGCCAAAAACATTCAGTACTTC. This translates into CASSQEIRALAKNIQYF.

In its sample, this clone was seen once. This chain connects TRBV27 to TRBJ2-1; 8 bases are shared with TRBD2. V was pared by 4 bases and J by 4 bases, with 15 bases of the junction left unmatched. The CDR3 has 18 residues. Per the germline V gene, CDR1 is MNHEY and CDR2 is SMNVEV (reference sequence). The CDR3 region is CASSSPPLGGGSYNEQFF. CDR3 DNA: TGTGCCAGCAGTTCCCCTCCACTCGGCGGGGGGTCTTACAATGAGCAGTTCTTC.

The CDR3 loop is CASSVIQGGPGNTIYF. CDR3 bases: TGTGCCAGCAGCGTTATTCAAGGGGGCCCTGGAAACACCATATATTTT. The chain links TRBV9 to TRBJ1-3, with 7 bases matching TRBD1. CDR1 is SGDLS and CDR2 is YYNGEE in the germline V gene. The CDR3 has 16 amino acids. With V trimmed by 2 bases and J by 2 bases, 7 bases remained unmatched.

This chain links TRBV30 with TRBJ1-1; D possibly corresponds to TRBD1 (6 bases). V dropped 3 bases and J dropped 6 bases, with 14 bases sitting between them. The CDR3 totals 13 residues. Germline CDR1 reads GTSNPN; CDR2 reads SVGIG (reference sequence). CDR3 nucleotide sequence: TGTGCCTGGAGGGCCAGGACAGCTTCTGAAGCTTTCTTT. Its translation is CAWRARTASEAFF.

This clone was recorded only once. The chain joins TRBV7-3 to TRBJ1-1, with 8 bases aligning to TRBD1. Per germline, CDR1 SGHTA and CDR2 FQGTGA. This CDR3 comprises 15 residues. Losses at the gene ends were 4 bases for V and 4 bases for J; bases not matched to a gene: 8. The CDR3: CASSSRTGQATEAFF. The CDR3 DNA is TGTGCCAGCAGCTCCCGGACAGGGCAGGCCACTGAAGCTTTCTTT.

V and J are TRBV12-5 and TRBJ2-7; D uncertain. Looked up from germline, CDR1 is LGHNT and CDR2 is FRNRAP. The germline V and J ends were trimmed by 2 bases and 2 bases, with 13 bases remaining between them. The CDR3 loop spans 15 amino acids. CDR3 DNA: TGTGCTAGTGGTTTGAAGCTATTCCGGGCCTACGAGCAGTACTTC. This sequence encodes CASGLKLFRAYEQYF.

The rearrangement joins TRBV2 to TRBJ2-3, with D unclear. Germline V gene lookup returns CDR1 SNHLY and CDR2 FYNNEI. The germline V and J ends were trimmed by 10 bases and 1 base, with 9 bases remaining between them. The CDR3 length is 12 residues. The CDR3 sequence: CATKTGTDTQYF. The CDR3, as DNA: TGTGCCACGAAGACTGGCACAGATACGCAGTATTTT.

The V call is TRBV7-3, the J call TRBJ1-3; perhaps TRBD1 as D (5 bases). Germline V CDR1 and CDR2: SGHTA, FQGTGA. The length of the CDR3 is 13 residues. V was trimmed by 5 bases and J by 4 bases, leaving 9 bases between them. CDR3 DNA sequence: TGTGCCAGCAGCCCACAGGCGGGAAACACCATATATTTT. It encodes CASSPQAGNTIYF.

This clone was picked up a small number of times. Given a much more abundant clone one base away, this may be a read error. V usage is TRBV27 and J usage is TRBJ1-3; D uncertain. Per germline, CDR1 MNHEY and CDR2 SMNVEV (reference sequence). CDR3 size: 13 residues. Trimming cost V 3 bases and J 0 bases, with 3 bases left between them. CDR3 DNA: TGTGCCAGCAGTTTCCACTCTGGAAACACCATATATTTT. Translated: CASSFHSGNTIYF.

The chain combines TRBV30 with TRBJ2-1; 11 bases map to TRBD1. This CDR3 has 15 residues. The trim removed 2 bases at V and 9 bases at J, leaving 9 bases unmatched. CDR1 and CDR2 (germline): GTSNPN, SVGIG (reference sequence). In DNA, the CDR3 is TGTGCCTGGAGTTCCCCGGGACAGGGGGTGGGTGAGCAGTTCTTC. This translates into CAWSSPGQGVGEQFF.

The count of this clone is one. The rearrangement joins TRBV18 to TRBJ2-7, with D unclear. CDR3 size: 12 residues. Germline assignment: CDR1 KGHSH and CDR2 LQKENI. The germline V and J ends were trimmed by 5 bases and 2 bases, with 7 bases remaining between them. CDR3 sequence (DNA): TGTGCCAGCTCAGCAGGAACCTACGAGCAGTACTTC. It translates to CASSAGTYEQYF.

CDR3 protein: CASSVAKRGNIQYF. The CDR3 DNA sequence: TGTGCCAGCAGCGTAGCTAAGAGGGGGAACATTCAGTACTTC. The chain couples TRBV9 to TRBJ2-4; a weak D match, TRBD1 (6 bases). The CDR3 has 14 residues. Germline CDR1 is SGDLS and CDR2 is YYNGEE. Trimming took off 0 bases at V and 7 bases at J, with 11 bases between the two ends.

The chain joins TRBV7-8 to TRBJ2-7; 7 bases fit TRBD1. J was trimmed by 2 bases and V by 7 bases; bases with no gene match: 8. There are 14 residues in the CDR3. From germline, CDR1 is SGHVS and CDR2 FQNEAQ. In DNA, the CDR3 is TGTGCCAGCAATCCAGGGGGTCGGACCTACGAGCAGTACTTC. It encodes CASNPGGRTYEQYF.

The J gene is TRBJ2-4, the V gene TRBV5-1; D gene uncertain. The V end lost 0 bases, the J end lost 6 bases, and 10 bases lay between the germline ends. The CDR3 sequence is 14 residues long. Germline values: CDR1 SGHRS, CDR2 YFSETQ. The chain's CDR3 is CASSLERAGNIQYF. CDR3 coding DNA: TGCGCCAGCAGCTTGGAGCGAGCCGGAAACATTCAGTACTTC.

The chain links TRBV27 to TRBJ2-3; 7 bases map to TRBD1. The germline CDR1 and CDR2 sequences are MNHEY and SMNVEV (reference sequence). This CDR3 contains 12 residues. The CDR3 loop is CAAQGVSDTQYF. The CDR3 DNA is TGTGCAGCCCAGGGGGTCTCAGATACGCAGTATTTT.

V gene TRBV6-5 combines with J gene TRBJ2-3, with TRBD1 identical over 8 bases. V shed 6 bases and J 1 base; nucleotides not matched to a gene: 3. Per the germline V gene, CDR1 is MNHEY and CDR2 is SVGAGI. The length of the CDR3 is 14 residues. This CDR3 is CASRGTGRTDTQYF. The CDR3 DNA sequence: TGTGCCAGCAGGGGGACAGGACGCACAGATACGCAGTATTTT.

This chain uses TRBV18 with TRBJ2-7, with 8 bases aligning to TRBD2. Germline CDR1 is KGHSH and CDR2 is LQKENI. V gave up 6 bases and J gave up 6 bases; unmatched junction bases: 10. The CDR3 loop spans 14 amino acids. CDR3 nucleotides: TGTGCCAGCTCGGCGACTAGCGCGAAACCCGAGCAGTACTTC. Protein: CASSATSAKPEQYF.

The genes are TRBV6-5 and TRBJ1-1; unclear D gene. Germline loops: CDR1 MNHEY, CDR2 SVGAGI. This CDR3 contains 14 residues. Trimming stripped 0 bases from V and 2 bases from J, with 7 bases between. CDR3 in DNA: TGTGCCAGCAGTTACTCGACAAAAAACACTGAAGCTTTCTTT. Translation: CASSYSTKNTEAFF.

This chain links TRBV19 with TRBJ2-4, with TRBD2 matching 7 bases. Looked up from germline, CDR1 is LNHDA and CDR2 is SQIVND (reference sequence). The junction had 8 bases not matched to a gene; V was cut back by 4 bases and J by 8 bases. The CDR3 extends over 14 amino acids. CDR3 residues: CASSRSGGGYIQYF. In nucleotides, the CDR3 is TGTGCCAGTAGTAGGTCGGGGGGTGGTTACATTCAGTACTTC.

This sequence joins TRBV27 and TRBJ1-2, with D unresolved. V lost 5 bases to trimming and J lost 6 bases, with 13 bases between them. Germline V CDR1 and CDR2: MNHEY, SMNVEV (reference sequence). The CDR3 loop spans 13 amino acids. The CDR3 loop is CASSPGLGDGYTF. For the CDR3, the DNA is TGTGCCAGCAGTCCTGGACTCGGGGATGGCTACACCTTC.

The chain links TRBV24-1 to TRBJ2-1; 8 positions agree with TRBD2. CDR1 is KGHDR, CDR2 SFDVKD, per germline. Trimming took 3 bases from V and 4 from J; bases not matched to a gene: 7. The CDR3 has 16 amino acids. CDR3 sequence (DNA): TGTGCCACCAGTGATCGAGCGGGGGTTACTTACAATGAGCAGTTCTTC. Translated, it gives CATSDRAGVTYNEQFF.